The clone carrying this T cell receptor (beta chain) was counted once. This sample is drawn from a study of blood T cell repertoires in COVID-19. Germline values: CDR1 KGHSH, CDR2 LQKENI. This CDR3 spans 12 amino acids. V shed 5 bases and J shed 0 bases, with 4 bases lying between them. Method: immunoSEQ multiplex PCR; TCRdb's copy keeps in-frame clones and lacks some. Of about 300,000 clones listed, about 87% are singletons. The TCR was taken from a woman aged 25 to 39 with COVID-19, enrolled during active disease. Sequencing was performed on peripheral blood. The V gene is TRBV18, the J gene TRBJ1-1; no clear D. Written as DNA, the CDR3 is TGTGCCAGCTCATCCATGAACACTGAAGCTTTCTTT. Encoded protein: CASSSMNTEAFF.